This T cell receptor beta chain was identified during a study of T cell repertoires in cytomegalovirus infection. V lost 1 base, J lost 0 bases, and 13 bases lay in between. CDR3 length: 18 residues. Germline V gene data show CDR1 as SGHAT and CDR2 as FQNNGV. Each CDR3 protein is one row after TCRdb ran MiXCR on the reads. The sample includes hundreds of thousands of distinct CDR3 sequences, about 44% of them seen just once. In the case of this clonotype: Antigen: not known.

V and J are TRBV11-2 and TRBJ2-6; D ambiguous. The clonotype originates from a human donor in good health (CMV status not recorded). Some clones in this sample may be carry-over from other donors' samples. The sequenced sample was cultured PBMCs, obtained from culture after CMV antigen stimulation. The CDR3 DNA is TGTGCCAGCAGCTTAGCCCCCACCGCTAGCTCTGGGGCCAACGTCCTGACTTTC. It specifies CASSLAPTASSGANVLTF.